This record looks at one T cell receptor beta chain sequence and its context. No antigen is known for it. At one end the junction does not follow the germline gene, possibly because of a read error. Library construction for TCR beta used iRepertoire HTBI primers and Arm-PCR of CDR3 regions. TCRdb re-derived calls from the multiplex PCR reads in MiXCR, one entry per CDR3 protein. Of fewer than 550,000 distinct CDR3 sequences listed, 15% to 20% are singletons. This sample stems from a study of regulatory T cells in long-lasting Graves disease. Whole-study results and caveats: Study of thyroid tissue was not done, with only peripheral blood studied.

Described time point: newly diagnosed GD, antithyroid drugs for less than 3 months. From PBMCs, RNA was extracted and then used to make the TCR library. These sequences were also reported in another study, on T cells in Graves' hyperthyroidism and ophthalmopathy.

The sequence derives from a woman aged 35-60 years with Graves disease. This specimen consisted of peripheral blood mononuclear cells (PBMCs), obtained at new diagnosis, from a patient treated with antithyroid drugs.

CDR3 bases: TGTGCCAGCAGCTTGTCGAGGCACCCAGCGGGGTTT. Translating gives CASSLSRHPAGF. The gene calls are TRBV5-6 and TRBJ1-1, with D unclear. The CDR3 contains 12 residues. CDR1 and CDR2 from the germline V gene are SGHDT and YYEEEE. Based on the CDR3 plus reference TRBV5-6 and TRBJ1-1, the full variable domain is DAGVTQSPTHLIKTRGQQVTLRCSPKSGHDTVSWYQQALGQGPQFIFQYYEEEERQRGNFPDRFSGHQFPNYSSELNVNALLLGDSALYLCASSLSRHPAGFGQGTRLTVV.